What follows are 10 T cell receptor beta chains derived from one specimen sequenced in a study of blood T cells in healthy people across ages. The authors ran a second PCR of about 7 to 12 cycles using a sample-barcoded 5' primer and a J-beta primer mix. Each CDR3 protein is one row after TCRdb ran MiXCR on the 5' RACE reads. The top ten clones hold about a quarter of a sample with about 830,000 distinct CDR3 sequences, 55% to 65% of them seen once. The sequencing sample was made of blood. These receptors were taken from a man aged 25-40 years in good health.

This clonotype was seen only a few times. This chain uses TRBV9 with TRBJ2-6; TRBD1 is a possible D gene (5 bases). This CDR3 has 15 residues. V was cut by 4 bases and J by 1 base, with 9 bases left in between. The germline gives CDR1 SGDLS, CDR2 YYNGEE. The CDR3 DNA reads as TGTGCCAGCAGCCCAGCAGGGTCTGGGGCCAACGTCCTGACTTTC. Residues: CASSPAGSGANVLTF.

The rearrangement joins TRBV5-1 to TRBJ2-1; possible D gene TRBD1, 5 bases. CDR1 is SGHRS and CDR2 is YFSETQ in the germline V gene. This CDR3 region has 16 residues. The V gene lost 0 bases and the J gene lost 5 bases, with 15 bases spanning the gap. The CDR3 coding sequence is TGCGCCAGCAGCTTGGCGGACAAGGTGGTCAACAATGAGCAGTTCTTC. Translation: CASSLADKVVNNEQFF.

The chain recombines TRBV6-5 with TRBJ1-6; D uncertain. Trimming stripped 6 bases from V and 3 bases from J, with 9 bases between. The germline V gene has CDR1 MNHEY and CDR2 SVGAGI. The CDR3 is 14 amino acids. The CDR3 nucleotides read TGTGCCAGCAGAGAGGCGTACTATAATTCACCCCTCCACTTT. Protein sequence: CASREAYYNSPLHF.

Details on this clonotype: This likely stems from a read error, as it lies one base from a far larger clone. The V gene is TRBV12-3 or TRBV12-4, the J gene TRBJ2-5, with a tentative D call TRBD2 (6 bases). The DNA end lines up better with TRBJ2-1; the J call may be wrong. This CDR3 is built from 11 residues. CDR3 sequence reads: CASSFRETQFF. DNA for the CDR3: TGTGCCAGCAGTTTCCGGGAGACCCAGTTCTTC.

With respect to this clonotype: Mismatch with germline at one junction end may stem from a read error. The DNA of the CDR3 is TGTGCCGTCAGTGAGTCTGGGGGATCCTACAATGAGCAGTTCTTC. It specifies CAVSESGGSYNEQFF. This sequence joins TRBV10-3 and TRBJ2-1, with D perhaps TRBD1 or TRBD2 (5 bases each). The CDR3 is 15 amino acids. The germline gives CDR1 ENHRY, CDR2 SYGVKD.

This chain uses TRBV10-3 with TRBJ1-2; 10 positions agree with TRBD1. CDR3 length equals 14 residues. The J segment lost 5 bases and the V segment lost 4 bases, leaving 4 bases of the junction unmatched. Per the germline V gene, CDR1 is ENHRY and CDR2 is SYGVKD. DNA of the CDR3: TGTGCCATCAGTGCCGGGACAGGGGAATATGGCTACACCTTC. It encodes CAISAGTGEYGYTF.

This clonotype was detected a few times. The rearrangement links TRBV7-2 to TRBJ2-3, with 8 positions matching TRBD1. Germline V gene data show CDR1 as SGHTA and CDR2 as FQGNSA. The CDR3 has 13 amino acids. Trimming took 5 bases from V and 6 from J; bases not matched to a gene: 4. CDR3 nucleotides: TGTGCCAGCAGCCCCAGGGGGCGCGATACGCAGTATTTT. It encodes CASSPRGRDTQYF.

This clonotype was seen ten or more times. The V and J genes are TRBV4-3 and TRBJ2-7; 10 positions agree with TRBD1. Germline trimming cut 1 base from V and 3 bases from J; bases unmatched to any gene: 6. CDR1 and CDR2 (germline): LGHNA, YSLEER. The CDR3 length is 16 residues. CDR3 loop: CASSQAATGGNYEQYF. The CDR3 coding sequence is TGCGCCAGCAGCCAAGCGGCGACAGGGGGCAACTACGAGCAGTACTTC.

The genes are TRBV9 and TRBJ1-5; no clear D. CDR3 length: 15 amino acids. The germline V and J ends were trimmed by 2 bases and 0 bases, with 9 bases remaining between them. Germline V gives CDR1 SGDLS, CDR2 YYNGEE. CDR3 in DNA: TGTGCCAGCAGCGTGTCGGGAGATAGCAATCAGCCCCAGCATTTT. Translated, it gives CASSVSGDSNQPQHF.

The chain employs TRBV7-3 and TRBJ2-1, with D perhaps TRBD2 (7 bases). The CDR3 length is 17 residues. The V end was cut by 0 bases, the J end by 9 bases, with 21 bases between. Germline V gene lookup returns CDR1 SGHTA and CDR2 FQGTGA. The CDR3 nucleotides read TGTGCCAGCAGCTTAACGCCGGTGAGGGGGGGGTATCTTGAGCAGTTCTTC. Its protein product is CASSLTPVRGGYLEQFF.